These 10 T cell receptor beta chains were sequenced from one sample in a study of T cell changes during pregnancy in multiple sclerosis. The assay was immunoSEQ multiplex PCR, and TCRdb's table has in-frame clones only and misses some. This repertoire shows tens of thousands of clones, roughly 93% found once; its top ten account for 1.3%. Sequences were derived from peripheral blood, sampled in the second trimester of pregnancy. All receptors come from a female donor with multiple sclerosis, enrolled in a pregnancy study.

The V call is TRBV5-8, the J call TRBJ1-1; D gene uncertain. Germline assignment: CDR1 SGHTS and CDR2 YDEGEE. The ends were cut back, 0 bases at V and 3 bases at J, with 6 bases in the middle. This CDR3 region has 13 residues. This CDR3 reads CASSLAVDTEAFF. The CDR3 DNA is TGTGCCAGCAGCTTGGCGGTTGACACTGAAGCTTTCTTT.

V and J are TRBV6-5 and TRBJ2-3, with D tentatively TRBD1 (5 bases). Germline V gene data show CDR1 as MNHEY and CDR2 as SVGAGI. V lost 0 bases, J lost 0 bases, and 10 bases lay in between. The CDR3 is 16 residues long. In DNA, the CDR3 is TGTGCCAGCAGTTACTCGCCGACAGCGAGCACAGATACGCAGTATTTT. Amino acids: CASSYSPTASTDTQYF.

This clone was detected only once. The rearrangement uses TRBV5-6 and TRBJ2-1, with 7 positions matching TRBD1. The V and J ends lost 4 bases and 5 bases, in that order; junction bases with no gene match: 9. The V gene's germline CDR1 is SGHDT and CDR2 YYEEEE. The CDR3 runs 15 residues. DNA of the CDR3: TGTGCCAGCAGCCAAATGGGGACAGTCCACAATGAGCAGTTCTTC. This sequence encodes CASSQMGTVHNEQFF.

The J gene is TRBJ1-4, the V gene TRBV28; the D gene is possibly TRBD1 (6 bases). The CDR3 contains 14 residues. Trimming removed 2 bases at V and 7 bases at J, with 11 bases between. The germline CDR1 and CDR2 sequences are MDHEN and SYDVKM. The CDR3: CASSLRTDLEKLFF. The DNA for the CDR3 is TGTGCCAGCAGTTTACGGACAGACCTTGAAAAACTGTTTTTT. The whole variable domain, filled in from reference TRBV28 and TRBJ1-4, reads DVKVTQSSRYLVKRTGEKVFLECVQDMDHENMFWYRQDPGLGLRLIYFSYDVKMKEKGDIPEGYSVSREKKERFSLILESASTNQTSMYLCASSLRTDLEKLFFGSGTQLSVL.

The chain is built from TRBV18 and TRBJ1-1; D uncertain. Trimming left V 3 bases short and J 4 bases short, with 9 bases between. The germline V gene has CDR1 KGHSH and CDR2 LQKENI. This CDR3 is built from 13 residues. The CDR3 loop is CASSPSRGTEAFF. In nucleotides, the CDR3 is TGTGCCAGCTCACCCTCCAGAGGCACTGAAGCTTTCTTT. Using reference TRBV18 and TRBJ1-1 for the parts outside the CDR3, the full variable domain is NAGVMQNPRHLVRRRGQEARLRCSPMKGHSHVYWYRQLPEEGLKFMVYLQKENIIDESGMPKERFSAEFPKEGPSILRIQQVVRGDSAAYFCASSPSRGTEAFFGQGTRLTVV.

The gene calls are TRBV10-2 and TRBJ2-1; TRBD2 aligns across 9 bases. J lost 4 bases, V lost 8 bases, and 6 bases had no gene match. Germline CDR1 and CDR2: WSHSY and SAAADI. The CDR3 runs 14 residues. The DNA for the CDR3 is TGCGCCAGCGGCCTAGCGGGGACTTACAATGAGCAGTTCTTC. This codes for CASGLAGTYNEQFF.

The rearrangement uses TRBV11-3 and TRBJ2-7, with no clear D. V lost 1 base, J lost 1 base, and 5 bases lay in between. The germline gives CDR1 SGHNT, CDR2 YENEEA. The CDR3 covers 13 residues. The CDR3 reads CASSLARSYEQYF. CDR3 nucleotides: TGTGCCAGCAGCTTAGCCAGATCCTACGAGCAGTACTTC. Complete variable domain (other parts from reference TRBV11-3 and TRBJ2-7): EAGVVQSPRYKIIEKKQPVAFWCNPISGHNTLYWYLQNLGQGPELLIRYENEEAVDDSQLPKDRFSAERLKGVDSTLKIQPAELGDSAVYLCASSLARSYEQYFGPGTRLTVT.

V usage is TRBV7-8 and J usage is TRBJ2-7; 16 positions match TRBD2. The germline V gene encodes CDR1 SGHVS and CDR2 FQNEAQ. The V segment lost 5 bases and the J segment 6 bases; nucleotides outside the gene matches: 10. This CDR3 region has 17 residues. The CDR3 nucleotides read TGTGCCAGCAGCCCCTCGGGACTAGCGGGGGGGCCGTCCGAGCAGTACTTC. Encoded protein: CASSPSGLAGGPSEQYF.

The V and J genes are TRBV5-6 and TRBJ1-6, with D perhaps TRBD1 (6 bases). The CDR3 covers 17 residues. The germline CDR1 and CDR2 sequences are SGHDT and YYEEEE. Trimming shortened V by 1 base and J by 3 bases, and 14 bases separated the two germline ends. CDR3 sequence: CASSLTLAGDYNSPLHF. CDR3 nucleotides: TGTGCCAGCAGCTTGACCCTGGCAGGGGACTATAATTCACCCCTCCACTTT.

The chain joins TRBV30 to TRBJ2-7; TRBD1 might be the D (6 bases). From germline, CDR1 is GTSNPN and CDR2 SVGIG (reference sequence). Trimming left V 2 bases short and J 3 bases short, with 11 bases between. The CDR3 totals 13 residues. CDR3 sequence reads: CAWSTGNDYEQYF. CDR3 sequence (DNA): TGTGCCTGGAGTACAGGGAACGACTACGAGCAGTACTTC.